The entry below gives a single TCR beta chain sequence along with its context. Its antigen remains unidentified. These data come from a study of cytotoxic CD8 clonotypes in ibrutinib-treated CLL. Study conclusions and caveats: Higher circulating CD8+ T-cell counts strongly accompanied higher baseline clonality, above age-matched healthy donors.

The V end lost 0 bases, the J end lost 7 bases, and 10 bases lay between the germline ends. Germline CDR1 is MNHNS and CDR2 is SASEGT. The CDR3 extends over 15 amino acids. Repertoires were generated with immunoSEQ multiplex PCR, while TCRdb's copy carries only in-frame clones and drops some. Of about 60,000 clones listed, 56% are singletons. The source of this sequence is a human donor with chronic lymphocytic leukemia. Sequencing used PBMCs, obtained after 24 months of ibrutinib treatment. This sequence joins TRBV6-1 and TRBJ1-6; D gene uncertain. In nucleotides, the CDR3 is TGTGCCAGCAGTGAAGCGCAGCCGGGCAATTCACCCCTCCACTTT. Its protein is CASSEAQPGNSPLHF.